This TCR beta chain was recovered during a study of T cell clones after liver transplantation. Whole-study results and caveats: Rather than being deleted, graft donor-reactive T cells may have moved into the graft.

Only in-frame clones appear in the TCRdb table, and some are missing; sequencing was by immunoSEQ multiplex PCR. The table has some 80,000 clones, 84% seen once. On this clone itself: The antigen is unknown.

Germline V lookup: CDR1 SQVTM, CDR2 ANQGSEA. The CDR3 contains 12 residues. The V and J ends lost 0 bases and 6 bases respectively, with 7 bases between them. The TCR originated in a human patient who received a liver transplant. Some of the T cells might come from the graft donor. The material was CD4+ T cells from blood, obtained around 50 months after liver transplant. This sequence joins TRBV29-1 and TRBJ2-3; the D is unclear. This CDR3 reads CSVEEGPDTQYF. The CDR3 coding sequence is TGCAGCGTTGAAGAAGGGCCCGATACGCAGTATTTT.